This T cell receptor (beta chain) was obtained from a study of CD8 T cells in Susac syndrome. RNA totalling roughly 0.45 to 1 ug underwent reverse transcription with random hexamers. It was immunoSEQ multiplex PCR that amplified TCR beta CDR3 across 54 Vbeta and 13 Jbeta. TCRdb passed the immunoSEQ multiplex PCR reads through MiXCR, listing each CDR3 protein once. This sample has 100,000 to 150,000 distinct CDR3 sequences; about 95% occur once, and the top ten carry around 0.12%. V lost 7 bases to trimming and J lost 0 bases, with 10 bases between them. Germline V gene sequence: CDR1 GTSNPN, CDR2 SVGIG (reference sequence). There are 13 residues in the CDR3. CD8+ and CD4+ T cells taken from blood had their TCR beta sequenced.

The receptor was isolated from a human donor in good health. The sample consisted of CD4+ T cells from PBMCs. The chain is built from TRBV30 and TRBJ2-1, with TRBD2 as a possible D gene (5 bases). The CDR3 loop is CASEGSSYNEQFF. CDR3 bases: TGTGCCTCAGAGGGTAGCTCCTACAATGAGCAGTTCTTC.